This T cell receptor (beta chain) emerged from a study of blood T cell repertoires in COVID-19. The data were produced by immunoSEQ multiplex PCR, yet TCRdb's version contains in-frame clones alone and is incomplete. The table records approximately 89,000 clones, around four fifths of them present only once. Germline V gene data show CDR1 as SGHVS and CDR2 as FQNEAQ. CDR3 length: 15 residues. With 0 bases clipped from V and 9 bases from J, the junction kept 7 bases outside the gene matches. The chain recombines TRBV7-8 with TRBJ2-2, with 7 bases lining up with TRBD2. The sample taken for sequencing was peripheral blood. The source is a woman in her 70s with active or convalescent COVID-19. This CDR3 is CASSLAVGGRRELFF. CDR3 in DNA: TGTGCCAGCAGCTTAGCCGTGGGAGGGCGCAGGGAGCTGTTTTTT.